These 30 T cell receptor beta chains originate from one sample sequenced in a study of spatial heterogeneity in lung cancer. Time point of the sample: sample taken at primary tumor resection. TCRdb passed the 5' RACE reads through MiXCR, listing each CDR3 protein once. In the table there are approximately 40,000 distinct CDR3 sequences, 7.5% of which are singletons. The sample here was PBMCs, taken at surgery. These receptors were obtained from a male donor with early-stage non-small cell lung cancer.

This clonotype came up many times. The V call is TRBV6-2 or TRBV6-3, the J call TRBJ2-3, with 16 positions matching TRBD2. CDR3 size: 16 residues. The trim removed 7 bases at V and 3 bases at J, leaving 4 bases unmatched. The germline V gene has CDR1 MNHEY and CDR2 SVGEGT. The CDR3 nucleotides are TGTGCCAGCACCCAGGGACTAGCGGGAGGGACAGATACGCAGTATTTT. Translation gives CASTQGLAGGTDTQYF.

V is TRBV6-6 and J is TRBJ1-3, with 9 bases lining up with TRBD1. Germline V gives CDR1 MNHNY, CDR2 SVGAGI (reference sequence). V trimming: 8 bases; J trimming: 5 bases; junction bases outside the gene matches: 16. There are 17 residues in the CDR3. Here the CDR3 DNA reads TGTGCCAGCCTGGACAGGGGAAGGATAGTGGGGAGAAACACCATATATTTT. It codes for CASLDRGRIVGRNTIYF.

This clonotype was counted at least ten times. This chain links TRBV5-1 with TRBJ1-2; the D is unclear. Germline-derived CDR1 and CDR2 are SGHRS and YFSETQ. The CDR3 sequence is 12 residues long. Trimming pared 1 base from V and 3 bases from J, leaving 4 bases between. The CDR3 DNA follows: TGCGCCAGCAGCTTGAACGACTATGGCTACACCTTC. Translation gives CASSLNDYGYTF.

This clonotype was counted between two and nine times. The chain uses TRBV19 and TRBJ1-1, with 9 bases aligning to TRBD1. There are 15 residues in the CDR3. Germline trimming cut 3 bases from V and 4 bases from J; bases unmatched to any gene: 6. Looked up from germline, CDR1 is LNHDA and CDR2 is SQIVND (reference sequence). CDR3 DNA sequence: TGTGCCAGTAGTATTGGGACAGGGTGGAGCACTGAAGCTTTCTTT. This encodes CASSIGTGWSTEAFF.

The V call is TRBV3-1, the J call TRBJ1-3; D is possibly TRBD1 (5 bases). V lost 5 bases and J lost 3, with 5 bases in between. CDR1 LGHDT and CDR2 YNNKEL come from the germline V gene (reference sequence). CDR3 length: 12 residues. CDR3: CASSGGGNTIYF. DNA of the CDR3: TGTGCCAGCAGCGGGGGTGGAAACACCATATATTTT.

This clonotype was detected many times. The V call is TRBV6-2 or TRBV6-3, the J call TRBJ1-5; a possible D gene is TRBD1 (5 bases). The germline V and J ends were trimmed by 3 bases and 7 bases, with 16 bases remaining between them. This CDR3 has 15 amino acids. Germline-derived CDR1 and CDR2 are MNHEY and SVGEGT. The CDR3 region is CASSYGRGDYQPQHF. DNA of the CDR3: TGTGCCAGCAGTTATGGCCGGGGCGATTACCAGCCCCAGCATTTT.

This clonotype has ten or more counts. The chain couples TRBV12-3 or TRBV12-4 to TRBJ1-2; tentatively, D is TRBD1 (6 bases). The length of the CDR3 is 15 residues. V lost 5 bases, J lost 8 bases, and 21 bases lay in between. The CDR3 DNA reads TGTGCCAGCAGTAACACGGGGACACCCTGGGACGGCTACACCTTC. Residues: CASSNTGTPWDGYTF.

This clonotype showed up many times. The rearrangement joins TRBV20-1 to TRBJ2-7, with TRBD1 as a possible D gene (6 bases). Germline V lookup: CDR1 DFQATT, CDR2 SNEGSKA (reference sequence). Trimming removed 6 bases from V and 2 bases from J, with 11 bases in between. CDR3 length: 12 amino acids. The CDR3 bases are TGCAGTGCACCGGACAGAACCTACGAGCAGTACTTC. This sequence encodes CSAPDRTYEQYF.

This clonotype was observed many times. V gene TRBV7-9 combines with J gene TRBJ2-7, with 7 nucleotides matching TRBD1. The CDR3 is 14 residues long. Germline CDR1 reads SEHNR; CDR2 reads FQNEAQ (reference sequence). V was clipped by 4 bases and J by 0 bases; unmatched bases: 3. This CDR3 is CASSSAGGSYEQYF. The CDR3 DNA is TGTGCCAGCAGCTCGGCAGGGGGCTCCTACGAGCAGTACTTC.

This clonotype has at least ten counts. The rearrangement links TRBV5-1 to TRBJ1-1; possibly TRBD1 for D (5 bases). V was trimmed by 0 bases and J by 5 bases, leaving 14 bases between them. The CDR3 spans 15 residues. Germline CDR1 and CDR2: SGHRS and YFSETQ. The CDR3 region is CASSLGQGIRTEAFF. The DNA of the CDR3 is TGCGCCAGCAGCTTGGGTCAGGGAATAAGGACTGAAGCTTTCTTT. Full variable domain (rest looked up from reference TRBV5-1 and TRBJ1-1): KAGVTQTPRYLIKTRGQQVTLSCSPISGHRSVSWYQQTPGQGLQFLFEYFSETQRNKGNFPGRFSGRQFSNSRSEMNVSTLELGDSALYLCASSLGQGIRTEAFFGQGTRLTVV.

This clonotype was seen ten or more times. The chain has TRBV12-3 or TRBV12-4 and TRBJ2-3; no reliable D call. Between the trimmed V and J ends, which lost 7 bases and 4 bases, there was a span of 9 bases. This CDR3 is built from 12 residues. The CDR3, as DNA: TGTGCCAGCATGGTAGGAGCAGATACGCAGTATTTT. Its protein product is CASMVGADTQYF.

This clonotype has a handful of counts. This chain joins TRBV6-2 or TRBV6-3 and TRBJ2-1; 9 nucleotides agree with TRBD1. The J segment lost 7 bases and the V segment lost 4 bases, leaving 11 bases of the junction unmatched. The germline gives CDR1 MNHEY, CDR2 SVGEGT. The CDR3 covers 16 residues. The CDR3 sequence is CASSSSGTGRDNEQFF. The CDR3 region has the DNA TGTGCCAGCAGTTCCTCCGGGACAGGGAGAGATAATGAGCAGTTCTTC.

The sample holds many counts of this clonotype. This sequence joins TRBV18 and TRBJ1-1; perhaps TRBD1 as D (5 bases). This CDR3 comprises 15 residues. The germline V and J ends were trimmed by 4 bases and 1 base, with 13 bases remaining between them. Germline values: CDR1 KGHSH, CDR2 LQKENI. CDR3 nucleotide sequence: TGTGCCAGCTCACGTGATCGCCAGGGGAACACTGAAGCTTTCTTT. Protein product: CASSRDRQGNTEAFF.

The table lists this clonotype with a few counts. The chain uses TRBV2 and TRBJ2-2; TRBD2 matches at 11 bases. The CDR3 consists of 14 residues. Losses at the gene ends were 6 bases for V and 6 bases for J; bases not matched to a gene: 3. Germline V gives CDR1 SNHLY, CDR2 FYNNEI. The CDR3 spells CASRPGLAAGELFF. The CDR3 DNA is TGTGCCAGCAGGCCGGGACTAGCGGCCGGGGAGCTGTTTTTT.

In its sample, this clonotype was seen many times. V gene TRBV7-2 combines with J gene TRBJ2-3, with 9 bases that match TRBD1. The V and J ends lost 4 bases and 4 bases, in that order; junction bases with no gene match: 6. Germline values: CDR1 SGHTA, CDR2 FQGNSA. The CDR3 consists of 15 residues. Here the CDR3 DNA reads TGTGCCAGCAGCTCCGGGACAGGGAGAGCAGATACGCAGTATTTT. This translates into CASSSGTGRADTQYF.

This clonotype has a count of ten or more. V gene TRBV12-3 or TRBV12-4 combines with J gene TRBJ1-1; D gene uncertain. CDR3 length: 13 residues. Trimming removed 2 bases at V and 7 bases at J, with 11 bases between. The CDR3, as DNA: TGTGCCAGCAGTTTATATTCGTCTGGTGAAGCTTTCTTT. Amino acids: CASSLYSSGEAFF.

There are a few counts of this clonotype. The chain recombines TRBV20-1 with TRBJ2-7, with D maybe TRBD2 (6 bases). CDR1 DFQATT and CDR2 SNEGSKA come from the germline V gene (reference sequence). The V end lost 2 bases, the J end lost 3 bases, and 11 bases lay between the germline ends. CDR3 length: 13 amino acids. The CDR3 bases are TGCAGTGCTAGAAATGTCGGGGGCTACGAGCAGTACTTC. This translates into CSARNVGGYEQYF.

The V gene is TRBV5-7, the J gene TRBJ2-2, with 10 positions matching TRBD2. TRBV5-7 is marked as an open reading frame, function uncertain. The length of the CDR3 is 18 residues. The junction had 7 bases not matched to a gene; V was cut back by 2 bases and J by 0 bases. CDR3 nucleotide sequence: TGTGCCAGCAGCTTTTTTAGCGGGGGGCCCGCGAACACCGGGGAGCTGTTTTTT. Translation: CASSFFSGGPANTGELFF.

This clonotype showed up many times. This chain connects TRBV7-9 to TRBJ1-1, with D possibly matching TRBD1 (5 bases). The CDR3 sequence is 12 residues long. V shed 6 bases and J shed 1 base, with 6 bases lying between them. Looked up from germline, CDR1 is SEHNR and CDR2 is FQNEAQ (reference sequence). The CDR3 sequence is CASRGANTEAFF. The CDR3 DNA reads TGTGCCAGCAGAGGGGCGAACACTGAAGCTTTCTTT.

This clonotype was seen a few times. The chain has TRBV20-1 and TRBJ1-1; D perhaps matches TRBD1 (5 bases). V was pared by 3 bases and J by 1 base, with 12 bases between. CDR3 length: 14 residues. Per the germline V gene, CDR1 is DFQATT and CDR2 is SNEGSKA (reference sequence). This chain's CDR3 is CSASYTGGNTEAFF. DNA of the CDR3: TGCAGTGCTAGTTACACAGGAGGGAACACTGAAGCTTTCTTT.

This clonotype was detected only a few times. In DNA form, the CDR3 reads TGTGCTAGTGGTTTGCGGCGGGGGACTGAAGCTTTCTTT. It encodes CASGLRRGTEAFF. V usage is TRBV12-5 and J usage is TRBJ1-1, with D possibly TRBD1 on 5 matching bases. Germline lookup yields CDR1 LGHNT and CDR2 FRNRAP. CDR3 length: 13 amino acids. Trimming cost V 2 bases and J 5 bases, with 9 bases left between them.

The J gene is TRBJ2-2, the V gene TRBV20-1, with 7 bases matching TRBD1. Germline lookup yields CDR1 DFQATT and CDR2 SNEGSKA (reference sequence). The CDR3 runs to 14 residues. V shed 5 bases, J shed 4 bases, and the junction held 7 bases outside the gene matches. The CDR3 is CSAYRDSPTGELFF. For the CDR3, the DNA is TGCAGTGCTTACCGGGACAGTCCCACCGGGGAGCTGTTTTTT.

Ten or more counts support this clonotype. CDR3 DNA: TGTGCCAGCAGTGAATCAACAGGGAGCTCCTACGAGCAGTACGTC. This translates into CASSESTGSSYEQYV. The V gene is TRBV2, the J gene TRBJ2-7; TRBD1 is a possible D gene (6 bases). The CDR3 is 15 amino acids. From germline, CDR1 is SNHLY and CDR2 FYNNEI. V dropped 2 bases and J dropped 0 bases, with 11 bases sitting between them.

This clonotype was counted ten times or more. The chain carries TRBV6-2 or TRBV6-3 and TRBJ1-1; no reliable D call. CDR1 and CDR2 from the germline V gene are MNHEY and SVGEGT. Trimming pared 6 bases from V and 1 base from J, leaving 9 bases between. The CDR3 runs to 13 residues. The CDR3 is CASSSYRNTEAFF. CDR3 nucleotides: TGTGCCAGCAGCTCCTACAGGAACACTGAAGCTTTCTTT.

This clonotype occurred a few times. The chain joins TRBV29-1 to TRBJ1-1; D uncertain. The CDR3 consists of 12 residues. Germline CDR1 and CDR2: SQVTM and ANQGSEA. V lost 7 bases, J lost 7 bases, and 16 bases lay in between. CDR3 residues: CSADYTDLEAFF. The CDR3 nucleotides are TGCAGCGCAGATTATACAGACCTTGAAGCTTTCTTT.

This clonotype was seen only a few times. The genes are TRBV7-3 and TRBJ2-6; D is uncertain. The CDR3 loop spans 16 amino acids. Trimming took 3 bases from V and 0 from J, leaving 9 bases between them. Per germline, CDR1 SGHTA and CDR2 FQGTGA. CDR3 residues: CASSFGRTSGANVLTF. CDR3 in DNA: TGTGCCAGCAGCTTCGGCAGGACCTCTGGGGCCAACGTCCTGACTTTC. Full variable domain (remainder filled in from reference TRBV7-3 and TRBJ2-6): GAGVSQTPSNKVTEKGKYVELRCDPISGHTALYWYRQSLGQGPEFLIYFQGTGAADDSGLPNDRFFAVRPEGSVSTLKIQRTERGDSAVYLCASSFGRTSGANVLTFGAGSRLTVL.

At least ten counts were recorded for this clonotype. This chain connects TRBV24-1 to TRBJ1-1; 9 bases align to TRBD1. With V trimmed by 2 bases and J by 5 bases, 8 bases remained unmatched. The CDR3 covers 16 residues. Germline loops: CDR1 KGHDR, CDR2 SFDVKD. In DNA, the CDR3 is TGTGCCACCAGTGATTCCAAGACAGGGGGTATTACTGAAGCTTTCTTT. As protein: CATSDSKTGGITEAFF.

The V call is TRBV27, the J call TRBJ2-2; 7 bases are shared with TRBD1. This CDR3 region has 16 residues. Trimming at V came to 6 bases and at J to 6 bases, leaving 13 bases not matched to a gene. Germline V lookup: CDR1 MNHEY, CDR2 SMNVEV (reference sequence). CDR3: CASSKTGQARAGELFF. The CDR3 DNA sequence: TGTGCCAGCAGCAAGACAGGACAGGCACGAGCCGGGGAGCTGTTTTTT.

This clonotype was counted at least ten times. The chain employs TRBV12-3 or TRBV12-4 and TRBJ1-2; 7 bases line up with TRBD1. The trim removed 6 bases at V and 4 bases at J, leaving 8 bases unmatched. The CDR3 is 14 residues long. This chain's CDR3 is CASSDRVLFYGYTF. CDR3 sequence (DNA): TGTGCCAGCAGCGACAGGGTCTTATTCTATGGCTACACCTTC.

Many counts were recorded for this clonotype. The V call is TRBV11-1, the J call TRBJ1-3; D gene unclear. Trimming stripped 3 bases from V and 0 bases from J, with 12 bases between. CDR1 and CDR2 from the germline V gene are SGHAT and FQDESV (reference sequence). The CDR3 extends over 16 amino acids. In DNA form, the CDR3 reads TGTGCCAGCAGCTTCGGCGCACCACGCTCTGGAAACACCATATATTTT. Protein: CASSFGAPRSGNTIYF.